Listed below are T cell receptor beta chains from one sample, sequenced in a study of blood T cell repertoires in COVID-19. Only in-frame clones appear in the TCRdb table, and some are missing; sequencing was by immunoSEQ multiplex PCR. Altogether 150,000 to 250,000 clones are present, roughly 79% being singletons, with the ten largest covering 6.5% to 7%. The sample comprised peripheral blood. The receptors derive from a human donor with acute or convalescent COVID-19. The donor label of this sample is uncertain. CDR3s include the opening cysteine and the closing phenylalanine or tryptophan. Fields, in order: J gene, V gene, CDR3 protein.

J: TRBJ1-2
V: TRBV7-8
CDR3: CASSLAVGGDYGYTF

J: TRBJ1-1
V: TRBV28
CDR3: CASSFSGRFFNTEAFF

J: TRBJ2-1
V: TRBV9
CDR3: CASNLGASGSIGSYNEQFF

J: TRBJ2-7
V: TRBV7-8
CDR3: CASSLRLANYEQYF

J: TRBJ2-2
V: TRBV7-2
CDR3: CASSFSGRGLTGELFF

J: TRBJ1-5
V: TRBV6-2/TRBV6-3
CDR3: CASSNRQGANPNQPQHF

J: TRBJ2-1
V: TRBV7-3
CDR3: CASSLDSGSFNEQFF

J: TRBJ2-1
V: TRBV29-1
CDR3: CSVMTSGRNEQFF

J: TRBJ2-4
V: TRBV5-1
CDR3: CASSFGGSDIQYF

J: TRBJ2-1
V: TRBV19
CDR3: CASSRSSGRGHNEQFF

J: TRBJ1-4
V: TRBV11-3
CDR3: CASSLDVRATNEKLFF

J: TRBJ1-4
V: TRBV5-1
CDR3: CASSPGGGTGNEKLFF

J: TRBJ2-1
V: TRBV9
CDR3: CASLNEQFF

J: TRBJ2-7
V: TRBV12-3/TRBV12-4
CDR3: CASSQRTIGEQYF

J: TRBJ1-1
V: TRBV9
CDR3: CASSVVGQGMNTEAFF

J: TRBJ2-7
V: TRBV5-8
CDR3: CASSAVIAGPGEQYF